This entry concerns a single TCR beta chain. Method: immunoSEQ multiplex PCR; TCRdb's copy keeps in-frame clones and lacks some. This sample carries 40,000 to 55,000 clones, about 88% of them seen once, and the ten largest clones take 3.4%. The CDR3 loop spans 13 amino acids. Trimming removed 5 bases from V and 3 bases from J, with 8 bases in between. The V gene's germline CDR1 is MDHEN and CDR2 SYDVKM. The sample comes from a study of OX40 agonist ivuxolimab in advanced cancers. Study-level background: Each patient was given ivuxolimab into a vein every 2 weeks, at 0.01 to 10 mg/kg.

This rearrangement joins TRBV28 to TRBJ2-1; D gene ambiguous. Sequencing used CD4+ or CD8+ T cells sorted from blood, obtained in a trial of the OX40 agonist ivuxolimab. This TCR was sampled from an adult with an advanced solid tumor such as melanoma, head and neck, liver or kidney cancer. The CDR3 DNA is TGTGCCAGCAGTCCACATAACTACAATGAGCAGTTCTTC. It codes for CASSPHNYNEQFF.